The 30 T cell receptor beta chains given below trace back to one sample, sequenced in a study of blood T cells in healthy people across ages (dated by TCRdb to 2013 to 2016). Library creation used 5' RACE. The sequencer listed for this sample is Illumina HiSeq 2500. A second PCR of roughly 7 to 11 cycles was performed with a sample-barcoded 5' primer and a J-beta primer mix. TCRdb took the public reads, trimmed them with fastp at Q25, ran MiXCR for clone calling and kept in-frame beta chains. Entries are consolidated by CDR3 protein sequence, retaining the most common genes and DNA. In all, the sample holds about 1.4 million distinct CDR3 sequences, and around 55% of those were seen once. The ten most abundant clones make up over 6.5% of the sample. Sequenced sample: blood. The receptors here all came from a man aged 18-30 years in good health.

CDR3 coding DNA: TGTGCCAGCAGGACGACTAGCGGGGCCTACGAGCAGTACTTC. As protein: CASRTTSGAYEQYF. The chain is built from TRBV25-1 and TRBJ2-7, with TRBD2 matching 11 bases. CDR1 MGHDK and CDR2 SYGVNS come from the germline V gene. The CDR3 consists of 14 residues. V dropped 6 bases and J dropped 2; count of bases not matched to a gene: 3.

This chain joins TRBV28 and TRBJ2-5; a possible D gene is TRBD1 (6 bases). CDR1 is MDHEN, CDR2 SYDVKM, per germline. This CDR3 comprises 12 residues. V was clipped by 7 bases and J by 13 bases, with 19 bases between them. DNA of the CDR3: TGTGCCAGCACTACGACAGGTGTGCCGGTGTACTTC. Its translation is CASTTTGVPVYF. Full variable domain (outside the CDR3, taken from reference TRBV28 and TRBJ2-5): DVKVTQSSRYLVKRTGEKVFLECVQDMDHENMFWYRQDPGLGLRLIYFSYDVKMKEKGDIPEGYSVSREKKERFSLILESASTNQTSMYLCASTTTGVPVYFGPGTRLLVL.

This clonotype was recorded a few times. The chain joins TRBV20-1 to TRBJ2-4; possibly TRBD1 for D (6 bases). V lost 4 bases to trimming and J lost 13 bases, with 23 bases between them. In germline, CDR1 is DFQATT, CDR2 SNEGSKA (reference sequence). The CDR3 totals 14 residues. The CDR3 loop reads CSAKSSTGKGEQYF. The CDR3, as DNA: TGCAGTGCTAAATCGAGCACAGGCAAGGGGGAGCAGTACTTC.

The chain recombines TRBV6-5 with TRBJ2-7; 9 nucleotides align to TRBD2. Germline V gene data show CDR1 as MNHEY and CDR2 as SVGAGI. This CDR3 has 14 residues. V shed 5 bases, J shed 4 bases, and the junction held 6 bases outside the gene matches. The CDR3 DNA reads TGTGCCAGCAGTGGCGGGGGGGCAGGGTACGAGCAGTACTTC. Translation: CASSGGGAGYEQYF.

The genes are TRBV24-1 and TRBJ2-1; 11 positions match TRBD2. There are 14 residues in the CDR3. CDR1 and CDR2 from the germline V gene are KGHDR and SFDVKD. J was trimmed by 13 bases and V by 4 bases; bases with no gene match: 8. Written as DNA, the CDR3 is TGTGCCACCAGTGACCAACAGACTAGCGGGGCCCAGTTCTTC. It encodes CATSDQQTSGAQFF.

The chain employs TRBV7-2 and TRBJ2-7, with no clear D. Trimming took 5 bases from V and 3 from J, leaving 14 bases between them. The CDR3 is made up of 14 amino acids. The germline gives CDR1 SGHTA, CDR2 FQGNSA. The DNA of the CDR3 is TGTGCCAGCAGCGCGGATTCGAACCGCTACGAGCAGTACTTC. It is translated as CASSADSNRYEQYF.

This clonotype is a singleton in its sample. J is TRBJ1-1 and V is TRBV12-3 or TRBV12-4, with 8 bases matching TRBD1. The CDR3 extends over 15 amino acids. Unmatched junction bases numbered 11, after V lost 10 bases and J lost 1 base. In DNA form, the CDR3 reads TGTGCCACAAGATCAGGGGGCGCGAGGAACACTGAAGCTTTCTTT. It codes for CATRSGGARNTEAFF.

The CDR3: CASSLDPYTGPDAPNTEAFF. CDR3 nucleotides: TGTGCCAGCAGCTTGGACCCCTATACAGGTCCCGACGCCCCGAACACTGAAGCTTTCTTT. The chain employs TRBV5-6 and TRBJ1-1, with a weak D call TRBD1 (5 bases). Per the germline V gene, CDR1 is SGHDT and CDR2 is YYEEEE. The CDR3 spans 20 residues. V was trimmed by 0 bases and J by 1 base, leaving 25 bases between them.

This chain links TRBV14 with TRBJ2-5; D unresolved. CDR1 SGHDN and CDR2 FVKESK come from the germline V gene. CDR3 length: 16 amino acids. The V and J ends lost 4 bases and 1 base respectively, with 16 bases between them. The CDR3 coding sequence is TGTGCCAGCAGCCTCCGAATTACCTGGGCCCAAGAGACCCAGTACTTC. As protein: CASSLRITWAQETQYF.

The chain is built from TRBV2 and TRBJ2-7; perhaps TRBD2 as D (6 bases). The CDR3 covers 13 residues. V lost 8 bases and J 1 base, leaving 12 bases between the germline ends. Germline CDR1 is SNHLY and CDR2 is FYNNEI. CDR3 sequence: CASEEGGSYEQYF. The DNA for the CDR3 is TGTGCCAGCGAGGAGGGAGGTTCCTACGAGCAGTACTTC.

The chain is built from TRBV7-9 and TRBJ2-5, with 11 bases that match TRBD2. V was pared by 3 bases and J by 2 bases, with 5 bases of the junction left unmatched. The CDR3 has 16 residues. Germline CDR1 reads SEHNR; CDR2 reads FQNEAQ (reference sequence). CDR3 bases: TGTGCCAGCAGCTTTAGCGGGGGGGCGGGTCAAGAGACCCAGTACTTC. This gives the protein CASSFSGGAGQETQYF. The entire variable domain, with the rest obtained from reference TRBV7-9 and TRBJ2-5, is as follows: DTGVSQNPRHKITKRGQNVTFRCDPISEHNRLYWYRQTLGQGPEFLTYFQNEAQLEKSRLLSDRFSAERPKGSFSTLEIQRTEQGDSAMYLCASSFSGGAGQETQYFGPGTRLLVL.

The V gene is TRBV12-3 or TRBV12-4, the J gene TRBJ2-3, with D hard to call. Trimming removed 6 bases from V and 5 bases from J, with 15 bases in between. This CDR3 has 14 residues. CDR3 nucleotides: TGTGCCAGCAGCCTCCATCTTAGTAAAGATACGCAGTATTTT. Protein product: CASSLHLSKDTQYF.

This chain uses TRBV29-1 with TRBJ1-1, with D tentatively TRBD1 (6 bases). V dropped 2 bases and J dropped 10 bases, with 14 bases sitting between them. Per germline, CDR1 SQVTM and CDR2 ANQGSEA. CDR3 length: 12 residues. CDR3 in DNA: TGCAGCGTTGAATCCGCGGGCAGGGGAGCTTTCTTT. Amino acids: CSVESAGRGAFF.

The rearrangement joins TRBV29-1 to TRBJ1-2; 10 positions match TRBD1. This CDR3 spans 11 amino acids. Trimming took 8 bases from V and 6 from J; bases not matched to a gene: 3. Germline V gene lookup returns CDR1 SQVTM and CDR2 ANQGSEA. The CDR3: CSLGTGDGYTF. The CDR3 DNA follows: TGCAGCCTAGGGACAGGGGATGGCTACACCTTC.

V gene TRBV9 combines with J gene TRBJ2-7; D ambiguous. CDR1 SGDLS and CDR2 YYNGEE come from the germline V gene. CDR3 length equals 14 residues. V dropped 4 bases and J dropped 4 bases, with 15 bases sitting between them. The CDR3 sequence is CASSPKLTLYEQYF. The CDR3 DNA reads TGTGCCAGCAGCCCAAAGTTGACACTTTACGAGCAGTACTTC.

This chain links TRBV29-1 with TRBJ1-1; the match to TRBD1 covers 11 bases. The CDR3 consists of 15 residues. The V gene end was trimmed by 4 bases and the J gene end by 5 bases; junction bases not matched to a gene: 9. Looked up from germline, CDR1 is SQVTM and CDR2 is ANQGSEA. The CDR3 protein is CSVAEYGTGGTEAFF. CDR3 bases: TGCAGCGTTGCCGAATACGGGACAGGGGGAACTGAAGCTTTCTTT.

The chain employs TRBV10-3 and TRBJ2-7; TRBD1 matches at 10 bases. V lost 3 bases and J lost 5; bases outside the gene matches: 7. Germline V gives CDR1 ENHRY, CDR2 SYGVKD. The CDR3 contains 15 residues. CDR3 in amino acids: CAISEVRDRGDEQYF. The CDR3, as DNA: TGTGCCATCAGTGAAGTCCGGGACAGGGGTGACGAGCAGTACTTC.

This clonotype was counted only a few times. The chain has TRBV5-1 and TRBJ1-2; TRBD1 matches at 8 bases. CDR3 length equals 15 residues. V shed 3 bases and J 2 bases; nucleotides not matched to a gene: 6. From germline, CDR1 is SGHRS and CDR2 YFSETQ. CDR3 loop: CASSSGQGQNYGYTF. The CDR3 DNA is TGCGCCAGCAGCTCCGGACAGGGCCAAAACTATGGCTACACCTTC.

The chain's CDR3 is CASSPLLSLGEGSQETQYF. The CDR3 coding sequence is TGTGCCAGCAGCCCATTACTGTCCCTGGGTGAGGGGTCCCAAGAGACCCAGTACTTC. The chain recombines TRBV27 with TRBJ2-7; the D gene could be TRBD1 or TRBD2 (5 bases each). Judging by the DNA end, TRBJ2-5 fits better; the J call may be wrong. CDR1 and CDR2 from the germline V gene are MNHEY and SMNVEV (reference sequence). The CDR3 contains 19 residues.

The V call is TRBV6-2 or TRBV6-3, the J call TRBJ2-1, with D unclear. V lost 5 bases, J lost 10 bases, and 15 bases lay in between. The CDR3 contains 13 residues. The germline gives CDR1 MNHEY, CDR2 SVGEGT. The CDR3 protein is CASSPTPSQEQFF. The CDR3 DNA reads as TGTGCCAGCAGTCCCACTCCATCCCAAGAGCAGTTCTTC.

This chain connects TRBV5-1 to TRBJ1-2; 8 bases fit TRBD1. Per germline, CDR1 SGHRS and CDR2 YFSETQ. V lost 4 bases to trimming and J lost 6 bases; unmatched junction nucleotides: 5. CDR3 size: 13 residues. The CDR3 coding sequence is TGCGCCAGCAGCGAAGGACAGGGCCATGGCTACACCTTC. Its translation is CASSEGQGHGYTF.

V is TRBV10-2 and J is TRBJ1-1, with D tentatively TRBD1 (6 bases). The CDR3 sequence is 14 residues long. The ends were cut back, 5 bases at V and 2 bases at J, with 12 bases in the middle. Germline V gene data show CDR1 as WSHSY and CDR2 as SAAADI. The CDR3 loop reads CASSYTGYNTEAFF. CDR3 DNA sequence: TGCGCCAGCAGTTATACAGGGTATAACACTGAAGCTTTCTTT.

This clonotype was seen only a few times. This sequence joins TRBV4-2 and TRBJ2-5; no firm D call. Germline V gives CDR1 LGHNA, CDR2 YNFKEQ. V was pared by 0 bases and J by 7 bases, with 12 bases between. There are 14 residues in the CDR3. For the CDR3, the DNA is TGTGCCAGCAGCCAAGATGGGTCTCTGGGGACCCAGTACTTC. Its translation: CASSQDGSLGTQYF.

CDR3 bases: TGTGCTAGTGGTTTAGCAGAGCAGTTCTTC. Its protein product is CASGLAEQFF. The gene calls are TRBV12-5 and TRBJ2-1; D remains ambiguous. Trimming took 3 bases from V and 10 from J, leaving 4 bases between them. This CDR3 is built from 10 residues. CDR1 is LGHNT, CDR2 FRNRAP, per germline.

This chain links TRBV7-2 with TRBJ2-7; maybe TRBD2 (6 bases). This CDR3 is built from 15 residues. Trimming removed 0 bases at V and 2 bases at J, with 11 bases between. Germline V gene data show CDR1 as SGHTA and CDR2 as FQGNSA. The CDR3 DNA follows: TGTGCCAGCAGCTTAGCGACCGGGAGAACCTACGAGCAGTACTTC. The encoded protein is CASSLATGRTYEQYF.

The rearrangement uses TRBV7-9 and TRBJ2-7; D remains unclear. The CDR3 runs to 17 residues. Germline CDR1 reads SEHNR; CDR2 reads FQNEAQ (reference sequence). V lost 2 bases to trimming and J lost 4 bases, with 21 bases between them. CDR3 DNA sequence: TGTGCCAGCAGCTTATATCCCCCCCACAAGGAAAGGTACGAGCAGTACTTC. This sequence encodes CASSLYPPHKERYEQYF.

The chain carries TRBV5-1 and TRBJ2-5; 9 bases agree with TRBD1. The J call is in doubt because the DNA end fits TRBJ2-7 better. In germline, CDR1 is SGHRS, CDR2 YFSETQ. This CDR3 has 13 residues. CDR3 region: CAKVQGADGEQYF. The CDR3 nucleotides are TGCGCCAAAGTACAGGGGGCTGATGGCGAGCAGTACTTC.

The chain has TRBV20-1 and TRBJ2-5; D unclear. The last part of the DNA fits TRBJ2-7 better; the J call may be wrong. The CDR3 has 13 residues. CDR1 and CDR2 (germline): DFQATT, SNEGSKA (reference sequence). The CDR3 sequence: CSARDQTPYEQYF. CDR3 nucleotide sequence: TGCAGTGCTAGAGATCAGACCCCGTACGAGCAGTACTTC.

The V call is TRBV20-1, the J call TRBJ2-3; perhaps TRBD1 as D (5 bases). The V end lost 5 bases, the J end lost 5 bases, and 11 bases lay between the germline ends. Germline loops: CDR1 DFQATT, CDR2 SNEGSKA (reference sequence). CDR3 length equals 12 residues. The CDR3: CSALGVLDTQYF. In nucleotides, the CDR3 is TGCAGTGCTTTAGGGGTTCTAGATACGCAGTATTTT.

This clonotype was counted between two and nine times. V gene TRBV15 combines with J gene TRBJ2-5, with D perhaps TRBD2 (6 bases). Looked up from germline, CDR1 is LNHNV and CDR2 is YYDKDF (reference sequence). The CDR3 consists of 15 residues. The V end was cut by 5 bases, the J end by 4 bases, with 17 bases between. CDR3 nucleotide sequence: TGTGCCACCAGCCTTAACCGGGGGACCTCAGAGACCCAGTACTTC. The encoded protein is CATSLNRGTSETQYF.